A single sample is the source of the 15 T cell receptor beta chains below, sequenced in a study of T cell responses to AZD1222 COVID-19 vaccine. TCRdb's table, derived via immunoSEQ multiplex PCR, lists solely in-frame clones and lacks some. The sample has 65,000 to 70,000 clones; 83% are singletons. The starting material was peripheral blood, obtained 28 days after the second AZD1222 dose. These TCRs come from an adult who received the AZD1222 COVID-19 vaccine.

This rearrangement joins TRBV5-6 to TRBJ1-5; D is unclear. The CDR3 totals 14 residues. The ends were cut back, 2 bases at V and 6 bases at J, with 12 bases in the middle. The germline gives CDR1 SGHDT, CDR2 YYEEEE. CDR3 DNA sequence: TGTGCCAGCAGCTTTGGACCGCTCCTTCAGCCCCAGCATTTT. This codes for CASSFGPLLQPQHF.

The V call is TRBV6-1, the J call TRBJ2-3; possible D gene TRBD2, 6 bases. The CDR3 consists of 13 residues. The V gene's germline CDR1 is MNHNS and CDR2 SASEGT. With 3 bases removed from V and 7 bases from J, the gap between germline ends came to 11 bases. For the CDR3, the DNA is TGTGCCAGCAGTGAGGGTGGGGGGTATACGCAGTATTTT. It translates to CASSEGGGYTQYF.

This chain uses TRBV2 with TRBJ1-6; maybe TRBD1 (6 bases). Trimming shortened V by 8 bases and J by 2 bases, and 13 bases separated the two germline ends. The CDR3 is 15 amino acids. Germline V gene data show CDR1 as SNHLY and CDR2 as FYNNEI. Here the CDR3 reads CASAGALTYNSPLHF. Here the CDR3 DNA reads TGTGCCAGCGCGGGGGCGCTGACCTATAATTCACCCCTCCACTTT.

This rearrangement joins TRBV12-3 or TRBV12-4 to TRBJ2-1, with D uncertain. The CDR3 runs 13 residues. The V gene lost 8 bases and the J gene lost 4 bases, with 12 bases spanning the gap. The chain's CDR3 is CASLAAEYNEQFF. The CDR3 nucleotides are TGTGCCAGCCTGGCGGCGGAATACAATGAGCAGTTCTTC.

The chain has TRBV19 and TRBJ2-5; the D call may be TRBD1 or TRBD2 (5 bases each). This CDR3 has 16 amino acids. V lost 3 bases and J lost 7, with 21 bases in between. The germline V gene encodes CDR1 LNHDA and CDR2 SQIVND (reference sequence). The CDR3 nucleotides are TGTGCCAGTAGTATTGTCGGGGTCCCCAGGGTTGGGACCCAGTACTTC. Amino acids: CASSIVGVPRVGTQYF.

This clone has only a few counts. The chain links TRBV29-1 to TRBJ1-5, with TRBD1 matching over 8 bases. V gave up 5 bases and J gave up 3 bases; unmatched junction bases: 6. CDR3 length: 14 amino acids. Germline CDR1 reads SQVTM; CDR2 reads ANQGSEA. The DNA of the CDR3 is TGCAGCGTTTCGCAGGGGGCCGTCAATCAGCCCCAGCATTTT. It specifies CSVSQGAVNQPQHF.

The J gene is TRBJ2-5, the V gene TRBV18; 10 nucleotides match TRBD1. Germline V gene data show CDR1 as KGHSH and CDR2 as LQKENI. J was trimmed by 2 bases and V by 3 bases; bases with no gene match: 9. The length of the CDR3 is 17 residues. CDR3 sequence reads: CASSPRGGTGVQETQYF. In nucleotides, the CDR3 is TGTGCCAGCTCACCCCGTGGAGGGACAGGGGTTCAAGAGACCCAGTACTTC.

The CDR3 coding sequence is TGTGCCAGCAGTAAGGAATCCAGGAACAATGAGCAGTTCTTC. The encoded protein is CASSKESRNNEQFF. The rearrangement uses TRBV25-1 and TRBJ2-1, with D unclear. CDR1 is MGHDK, CDR2 SYGVNS, per germline. The V end was cut by 5 bases, the J end by 5 bases, with 13 bases between. This CDR3 is 14 amino acids long.

This clone was recorded only once. This chain connects TRBV5-5 to TRBJ2-7; tentative D call: TRBD1 (5 bases). CDR3 size: 16 residues. Per the germline V gene, CDR1 is SGHKS and CDR2 is YYEKEE (reference sequence). Trimming stripped 0 bases from V and 6 bases from J, with 19 bases between. DNA of the CDR3: TGTGCCAGCAGCTTGGGGGTGTGGGGCGCGGTATCCGAGCAGTACTTC. It translates to CASSLGVWGAVSEQYF.

The J gene is TRBJ2-5, the V gene TRBV5-6, with 7 bases fitting TRBD2. V lost 2 bases and J lost 5; bases outside the gene matches: 9. The CDR3 has 15 residues. CDR1 and CDR2 from the germline V gene are SGHDT and YYEEEE. CDR3 protein: CASSFPRDYVETQYF. In DNA, the CDR3 is TGTGCCAGCAGCTTTCCCCGGGACTACGTCGAGACCCAGTACTTC.

V gene TRBV11-3 combines with J gene TRBJ2-2; D not resolved. The CDR3 spans 13 residues. CDR1 and CDR2 from the germline V gene are SGHNT and YENEEA. The V and J ends lost 4 bases and 4 bases respectively, with 7 bases between them. CDR3 DNA sequence: TGTGCCAGCAGCTCCTACGGCACCGGGGAGCTGTTTTTT. As protein: CASSSYGTGELFF.

The CDR3 sequence: CASSYSPPRGLYNEQFF. Here the CDR3 DNA reads TGTGCCAGCAGTTACTCCCCACCCCGGGGGCTCTACAATGAGCAGTTCTTC. The rearrangement joins TRBV6-2 or TRBV6-3 to TRBJ2-1; D may correspond to TRBD1 or TRBD2 (6 bases each). The V and J ends lost 0 bases and 3 bases respectively, with 15 bases between them. This CDR3 has 17 amino acids. CDR1 and CDR2 from the germline V gene are MNHEY and SVGEGT.

The chain uses TRBV4-3 and TRBJ2-7; TRBD1 matches at 8 bases. The germline V gene has CDR1 LGHNA and CDR2 YSLEER. This CDR3 contains 15 residues. J lost 2 bases, V lost 1 base, and 4 bases had no gene match. CDR3 in amino acids: CASSQGQGFPYEQYF. CDR3 DNA: TGCGCCAGCAGCCAAGGACAGGGGTTCCCCTACGAGCAGTACTTC.

This chain joins TRBV27 and TRBJ1-2, with 8 bases aligning to TRBD1. After removal of 3 bases from V and 6 bases from J, the junction contained 6 bases not matched to a gene. CDR1 MNHEY and CDR2 SMNVEV come from the germline V gene (reference sequence). The CDR3 contains 14 residues. The CDR3 protein is CASSFRQGAHGYTF. Written as DNA, the CDR3 is TGTGCCAGCAGTTTTCGGCAGGGGGCCCATGGCTACACCTTC.

The chain is built from TRBV2 and TRBJ1-4; possibly TRBD1 for D (5 bases). Looked up from germline, CDR1 is SNHLY and CDR2 is FYNNEI. The CDR3 consists of 13 residues. The V and J ends lost 7 bases and 10 bases respectively, with 16 bases between them. CDR3 region: CASIGQGFGKLFF. In nucleotides, the CDR3 is TGTGCCAGCATTGGCCAGGGATTTGGAAAACTGTTTTTT.